This T cell receptor beta chain stems from a study of beta chain features in type 1 diabetes. Study information: On cell yields, gender and age, patients and healthy donors were similar. Findings and caveats of the study: Cells with high TCR expression could be over-represented when cDNA is sequenced.

CDR1 and CDR2 (germline): LNHDA, SQIVND (reference sequence). V was pared by 5 bases and J by 3 bases, with 5 bases between. This CDR3 is built from 12 residues. The investigators reverse transcribed all of the isolated RNA, so they sequenced expressed TCRB transcripts. Libraries were prepared by immunoSEQ multiplex PCR; TCRdb keeps only in-frame clonotypes and omits some of them. The sample records under 90,000 clones, roughly 34% being singletons. By way of CD45RO/CCR7/CD25/CD127/CD95/CD27, the CD4+ regulatory, stem cell-like memory, central memory and naive cells were sorted. This clone was seen only a few times. Antigen unknown.

Sequenced: stem cell memory CD4+ T cells from blood. The receptor's source is a woman between 18 and 30 years old in good health. The chain has TRBV19 and TRBJ1-5; the D is unclear. The CDR3 nucleotides read TGTGCCAGTAGTGTTCTCAATCAGCCCCAGCATTTT. It is translated as CASSVLNQPQHF.